The sequence of this T cell receptor (beta chain) was determined in a study of OX40 agonist ivuxolimab in advanced cancers. On the study more broadly: Each dose-escalation patient presented with hepatocellular carcinoma, melanoma, renal cell or head and neck cancer. General observations from the study: Compared with others, partial responders at 0.1-3.0 mg/kg displayed clonal expansion among the lowest.

Sequencing was performed with immunoSEQ multiplex PCR; in TCRdb, only in-frame clones are kept and a portion is missing. The sample shows about 100,000 clones, roughly 94% of them seen only once. Unmatched junction bases numbered 3, after V lost 5 bases and J lost 0 bases. The CDR3 loop spans 14 amino acids. Looked up from germline, CDR1 is MNHEY and CDR2 is SMNVEV (reference sequence). Note on this clone: Its matching antigen is unknown.

This TCR was sampled from an adult with an advanced solid tumor such as melanoma, head and neck, liver or kidney cancer. The chain is built from TRBV27 and TRBJ2-7, with 8 bases lining up with TRBD2. The source material was CD4+ or CD8+ T cells sorted from blood, sampled in a trial of the OX40 agonist ivuxolimab. CDR3 region: CASSAGGYSYEQYF. DNA of the CDR3: TGTGCCAGCAGTGCGGGGGGCTACTCCTACGAGCAGTACTTC.